This TCR beta chain was retrieved from a study of naive and memory T cell subsets. Study results and limitations: Diversity fell and Gini index rose from naive through CM, EM, EMRA.

The beta constant-region primer was an equimolar mix of two oligonucleotides covering TRBC1 and TRBC2. Four rounds of PCR amplified the ligated cDNA using nested alpha and beta constant-region primers plus SP2. TCRdb itself ran the UMI-ligation and nested PCR reads through MiXCR, one entry per CDR3 protein. The sample holds 25,000 to 30,000 distinct CDR3 sequences, roughly a tenth seen once. This CDR3 region has 15 residues. Germline V gives CDR1 KGHSH, CDR2 LQKENI. V was trimmed by 5 bases and J by 4 bases, leaving 17 bases between them. To note about this clonotype: Its antigen is undetermined.

The rearrangement uses TRBV18 and TRBJ2-5; D possibly corresponds to TRBD2 (6 bases). The sequence came from a human donor in good health. The specimen sequenced was effector memory CD4+ T cells from blood. Subset indicated: effector memory, CD45RA- CD27-. The CDR3 nucleotides read TGTGCCAGCTCAAACGGGGGAAGGAGCGGAGAGACCCAGTACTTC. Its protein product is CASSNGGRSGETQYF.